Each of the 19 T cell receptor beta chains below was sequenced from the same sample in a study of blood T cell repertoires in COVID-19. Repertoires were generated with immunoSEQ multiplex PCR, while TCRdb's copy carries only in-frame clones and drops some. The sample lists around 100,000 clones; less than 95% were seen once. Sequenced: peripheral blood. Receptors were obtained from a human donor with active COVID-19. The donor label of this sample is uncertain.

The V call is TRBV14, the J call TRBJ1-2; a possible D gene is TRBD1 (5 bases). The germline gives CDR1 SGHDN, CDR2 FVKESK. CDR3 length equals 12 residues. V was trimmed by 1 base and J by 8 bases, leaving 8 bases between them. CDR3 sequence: CASSQVGRGYTF. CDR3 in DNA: TGTGCCAGCAGCCAAGTGGGGCGAGGCTACACCTTC.

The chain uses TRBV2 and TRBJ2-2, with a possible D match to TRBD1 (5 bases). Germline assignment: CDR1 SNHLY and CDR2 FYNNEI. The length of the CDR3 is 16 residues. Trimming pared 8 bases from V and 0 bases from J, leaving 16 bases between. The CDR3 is CASSRGAASNTGELFF. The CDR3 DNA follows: TGTGCCAGCTCAAGGGGTGCTGCCTCGAACACCGGGGAGCTGTTTTTT.

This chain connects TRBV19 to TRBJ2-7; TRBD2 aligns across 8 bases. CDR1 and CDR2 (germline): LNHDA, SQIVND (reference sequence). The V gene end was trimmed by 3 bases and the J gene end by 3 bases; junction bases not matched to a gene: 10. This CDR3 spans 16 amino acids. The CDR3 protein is CASSIGGGPLIYEQYF. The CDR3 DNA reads TGTGCCAGTAGTATTGGCGGGGGGCCACTAATCTACGAGCAGTACTTC.

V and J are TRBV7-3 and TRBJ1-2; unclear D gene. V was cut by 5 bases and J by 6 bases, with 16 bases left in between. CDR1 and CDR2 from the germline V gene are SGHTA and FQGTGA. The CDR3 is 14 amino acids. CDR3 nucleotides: TGTGCCAGCAGCCCCCTTGGAGTTTCGGATGGCTACACCTTC. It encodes CASSPLGVSDGYTF.

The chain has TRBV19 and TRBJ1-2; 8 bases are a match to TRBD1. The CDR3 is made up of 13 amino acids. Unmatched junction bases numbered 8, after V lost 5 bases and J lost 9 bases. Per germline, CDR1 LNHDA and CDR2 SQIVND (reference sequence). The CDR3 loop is CASSGQGPGSYTF. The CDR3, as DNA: TGTGCCAGTAGTGGACAGGGCCCCGGTAGCTACACCTTC.

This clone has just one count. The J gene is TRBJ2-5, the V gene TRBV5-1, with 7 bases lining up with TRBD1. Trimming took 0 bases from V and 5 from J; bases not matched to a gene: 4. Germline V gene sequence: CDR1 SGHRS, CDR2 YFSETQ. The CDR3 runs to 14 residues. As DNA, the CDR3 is TGCGCCAGCAGCTTGGCCGGGACAGAGGAGACCCAGTACTTC. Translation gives CASSLAGTEETQYF. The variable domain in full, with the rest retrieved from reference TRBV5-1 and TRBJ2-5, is KAGVTQTPRYLIKTRGQQVTLSCSPISGHRSVSWYQQTPGQGLQFLFEYFSETQRNKGNFPGRFSGRQFSNSRSEMNVSTLELGDSALYLCASSLAGTEETQYFGPGTRLLVL.

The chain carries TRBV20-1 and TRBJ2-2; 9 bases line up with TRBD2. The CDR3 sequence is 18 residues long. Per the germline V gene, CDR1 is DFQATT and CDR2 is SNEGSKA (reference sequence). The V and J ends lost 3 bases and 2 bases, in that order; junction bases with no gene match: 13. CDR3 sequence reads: CSASPESGGPVNTGELFF. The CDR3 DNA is TGCAGTGCTAGTCCCGAGAGCGGGGGGCCCGTAAACACCGGGGAGCTGTTTTTT.

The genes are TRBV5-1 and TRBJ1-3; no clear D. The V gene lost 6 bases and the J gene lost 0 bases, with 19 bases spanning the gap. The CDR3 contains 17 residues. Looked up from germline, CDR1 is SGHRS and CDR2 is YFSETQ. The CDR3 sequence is CASTITPSDRSGNTIYF. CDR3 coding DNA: TGCGCCAGCACCATAACCCCCAGCGACCGCTCTGGAAACACCATATATTTT.

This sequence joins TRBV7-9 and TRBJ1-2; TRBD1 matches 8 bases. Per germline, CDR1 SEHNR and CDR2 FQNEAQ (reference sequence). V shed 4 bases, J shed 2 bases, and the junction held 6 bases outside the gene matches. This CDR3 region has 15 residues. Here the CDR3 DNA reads TGTGCCAGCAGCTCCGTTACAGGGGGAAACTATGGCTACACCTTC. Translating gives CASSSVTGGNYGYTF.

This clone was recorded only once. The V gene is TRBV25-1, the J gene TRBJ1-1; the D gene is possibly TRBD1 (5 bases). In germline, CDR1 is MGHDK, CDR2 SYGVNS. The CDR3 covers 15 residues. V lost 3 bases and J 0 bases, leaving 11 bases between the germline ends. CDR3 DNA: TGTGCCAGCAGTGATGACAGACTCATGAACACTGAAGCTTTCTTT. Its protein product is CASSDDRLMNTEAFF.

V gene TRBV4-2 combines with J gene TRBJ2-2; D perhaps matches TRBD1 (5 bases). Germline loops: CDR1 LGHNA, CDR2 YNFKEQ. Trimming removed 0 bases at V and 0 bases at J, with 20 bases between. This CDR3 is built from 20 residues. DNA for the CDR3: TGTGCCAGCAGCCAAGATGGCAGGGCCAATCTAATCGCGAACACCGGGGAGCTGTTTTTT. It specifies CASSQDGRANLIANTGELFF.

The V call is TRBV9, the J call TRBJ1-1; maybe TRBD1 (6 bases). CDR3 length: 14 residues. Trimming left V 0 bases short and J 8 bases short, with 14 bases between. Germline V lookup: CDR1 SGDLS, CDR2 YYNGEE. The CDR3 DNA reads TGTGCCAGCAGCGTAGTCTCCTCCAGGGGCGAAGCTTTCTTT. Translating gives CASSVVSSRGEAFF. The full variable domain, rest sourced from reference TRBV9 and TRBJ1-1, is DSGVTQTPKHLITATGQRVTLRCSPRSGDLSVYWYQQSLDQGLQFLIQYYNGEERAKGNILERFSAQQFPDLHSELNLSSLELGDSALYFCASSVVSSRGEAFFGQGTRLTVV.

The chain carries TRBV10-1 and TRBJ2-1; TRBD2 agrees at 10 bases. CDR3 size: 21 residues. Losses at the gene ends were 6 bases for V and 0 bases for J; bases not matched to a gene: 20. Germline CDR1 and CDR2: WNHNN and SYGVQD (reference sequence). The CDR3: CASSFPPEGTSGAYSYNEQFF. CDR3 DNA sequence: TGCGCCAGCAGCTTCCCCCCCGAAGGAACTAGCGGGGCTTACTCCTACAATGAGCAGTTCTTC.

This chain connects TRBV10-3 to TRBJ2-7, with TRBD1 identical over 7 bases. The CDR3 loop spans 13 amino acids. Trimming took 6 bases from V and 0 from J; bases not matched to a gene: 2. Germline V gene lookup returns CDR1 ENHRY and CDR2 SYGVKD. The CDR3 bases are TGTGCCATCAGGACAGGGAGCTCCTACGAGCAGTACTTC. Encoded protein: CAIRTGSSYEQYF.

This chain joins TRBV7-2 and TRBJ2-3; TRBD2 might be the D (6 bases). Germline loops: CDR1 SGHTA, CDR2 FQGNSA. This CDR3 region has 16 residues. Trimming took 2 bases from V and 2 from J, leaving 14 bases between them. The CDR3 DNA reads TGTGCCAGCAGCTTATCGACTAGGGTACACACAGATACGCAGTATTTT. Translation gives CASSLSTRVHTDTQYF.

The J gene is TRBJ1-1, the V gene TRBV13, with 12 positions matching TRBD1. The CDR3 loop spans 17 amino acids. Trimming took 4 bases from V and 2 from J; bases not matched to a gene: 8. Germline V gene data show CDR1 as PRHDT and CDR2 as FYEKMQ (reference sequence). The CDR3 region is CASSSRDRGQVNTEAFF. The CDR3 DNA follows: TGTGCCAGCAGCTCCCGGGACAGGGGGCAGGTTAACACTGAAGCTTTCTTT.

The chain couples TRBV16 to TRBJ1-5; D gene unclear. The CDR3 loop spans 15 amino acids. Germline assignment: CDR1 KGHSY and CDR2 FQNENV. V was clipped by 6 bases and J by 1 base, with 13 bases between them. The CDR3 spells CASSPTVLSNQPQHF. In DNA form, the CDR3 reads TGTGCCAGCAGTCCTACAGTGCTCAGCAATCAGCCCCAGCATTTT. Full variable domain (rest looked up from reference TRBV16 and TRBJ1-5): GEEVAQTPKHLVRGEGQKAKLYCAPIKGHSYVFWYQQVLKNEFKFLISFQNENVFDETGMPKERFSAKCLPNSPCSLEIQATKLEDSAVYFCASSPTVLSNQPQHFGDGTRLSIL.

This chain's CDR3 is CASSIASLLAGGPYNEQFF. CDR3 DNA sequence: TGTGCCAGTAGTATAGCCTCATTACTAGCGGGGGGTCCCTACAATGAGCAGTTCTTC. The rearrangement links TRBV19 to TRBJ2-1; 12 bases are shared with TRBD2. V was clipped by 1 base and J by 2 bases; unmatched bases: 9. Germline lookup yields CDR1 LNHDA and CDR2 SQIVND (reference sequence). CDR3 length: 19 residues.

DNA for the CDR3: TGCGCCAGCAGCTTAAACCGACAGGGGGCGGCCGGGGAGCTGTTTTTT. This translates into CASSLNRQGAAGELFF. The rearrangement uses TRBV5-1 and TRBJ2-2, with 10 bases identical to TRBD1. With V trimmed by 2 bases and J by 6 bases, 7 bases remained unmatched. CDR1 and CDR2 from the germline V gene are SGHRS and YFSETQ. The CDR3 totals 16 residues.